This T cell receptor (beta chain) stems from a study of T-cell reconstitution after alpha-beta-depleted transplantation in children listed by TCRdb under 2016. With respect to the entire study: T-cell immune reconstitution after TCRalphabeta/CD19-depleted allogeneic hematopoietic cell transplantation in children was quantitatively tracked in the study by means of TCR repertoire profiling. Here is what the overall study found, with its caveats: Over subsequent months, a decline in hyperexpanded clone frequencies was noted, and after one year, T-cell counts and TCRbeta diversity were mostly ascribed to newly produced T cells. The apparently early alphabetaT-cell count recovery about two months after transplant was reportedly dependent on only several hundred rapidly expanded clones derived from non-depleted graft cells. In some patients, high TCRbeta diversity at day 60 was attributed to recipient T cells and intrathymic progenitors that had survived conditioning.

Receptor libraries were prepared by PCR. Reads for this sample came from an Illumina HiSeq 2500. Molecular barcoding was employed in the preparation of TCR libraries, with unique molecular identifiers being used to normalize TCRbeta repertoire quantification. TCRdb reprocessing: public reads trimmed at Q25 with fastp, clones called with MiXCR, in-frame beta chains kept. CDR3 protein sequences are deduplicated, and each keeps its most common genes and DNA. This sample is represented by 490,000 or so distinct CDR3 sequences; 8% to 11% of them were singletons. Of the sample, roughly 2% is held by the ten largest clones. What the treatment or condition label conveys for this sample: allogeneic hematopoietic cell transplantation with graft depleted of TCRalphabeta T cells and CD19 B cells. TCRalphabeta/CD19-depleted allogeneic hematopoietic cell grafts were given to the transplant recipients, all of whom were children.

With regard to this clonotype: Its cognate antigen has yet to be identified. Within one base of it there is no much larger clone, and no base qualities were kept.

The CDR3 covers 16 residues, taking in both the cysteine and the phenylalanine. This entry keeps only the CDR3 DNA: 48 bases, framed from base 1. V loses 1 base at its end and J loses 3 bases; junction bases beyond the gene matches: 6. The receptor comes from a child under 10 years old with inherited bone marrow failure, due to receive a stem cell transplant. Sequenced material: PBMCs, taken before TCRalphabeta/CD19-depleted stem cell transplant. The sequence links TRBV12-3 or TRBV12-4 to TRBJ2-5; 9 of the junction bases match TRBD1. For the CDR3, the sequence is CASSLDSRDREETQYF. The DNA sequence reads TGTGCCAGCAGTTTAGACTCCCGGGACAGGGAAGAGACCCAGTACTTC.